This T cell receptor (beta chain) was obtained from a study of a mutant IDH1 vaccine in newly diagnosed glioma. At the level of the study: During weeks 1, 3, 5, 7, 11, 15, 19 and 23, patients received eight vaccinations. Sex distribution of treated patients was approximately 60% male and approximately 38% female; mean age was roughly 37 years.

On this clone itself: Its antigen remains unidentified.

Study-wide points: Of all patients, 93.3% showed vaccine-induced immune responses.

Trimming cost V 8 bases and J 5 bases; bases outside gene matches: 7. The CDR3 runs to 14 residues. Germline values: CDR1 SGHAT, CDR2 FQNNGV. Time point given: week 11, during vaccination. Topical imiquimod was applied with each vaccine dose, which held 300 ug of mutant IDH1 20-mer peptide. Libraries were prepared by immunoSEQ multiplex PCR; TCRdb keeps only in-frame clonotypes and omits some of them. Of about 62,000 clones in the sample, approximately 90% were seen once. This TCR derives from a middle-aged man with glioma. The J gene is TRBJ1-4, the V gene TRBV11-2; 8 bases align to TRBD1. The sequencing used PBMCs, collected from a glioma patient whose treatment included an IDH1 peptide vaccine. The CDR3 region is CASGTTGVNEKLFF. The CDR3 DNA follows: TGTGCCAGCGGTACGACAGGGGTCAATGAAAAACTGTTTTTT.